This T cell receptor (beta chain) was observed in a study of beta chain features in type 1 diabetes. Isolated RNA was reverse transcribed in full, so expressed TCRB transcripts were sequenced. This table comes from immunoSEQ multiplex PCR, and its TCRdb copy is limited to in-frame clones, with some not included. This table has about half a million clones, 30% appearing once. General study findings and limits: Patients with type 1 diabetes carried fewer insertions and had more deletions at their VDJ junctions.

The length of the CDR3 is 12 residues. CDR1 is SGHAT, CDR2 FQNNGV, per germline. V was shortened by 5 bases and J by 9 bases, with 11 bases between the two germline ends. On this clone: The target antigen is unknown.

The clonotype comes from a young man in good health. The V gene is TRBV11-2, the J gene TRBJ2-1, with D unclear. The sample consisted of naive CD4+ T cells from blood. The CDR3 spells CASSPFPGEQFF. In nucleotides, the CDR3 is TGTGCCAGCAGCCCTTTTCCGGGTGAGCAGTTCTTC.